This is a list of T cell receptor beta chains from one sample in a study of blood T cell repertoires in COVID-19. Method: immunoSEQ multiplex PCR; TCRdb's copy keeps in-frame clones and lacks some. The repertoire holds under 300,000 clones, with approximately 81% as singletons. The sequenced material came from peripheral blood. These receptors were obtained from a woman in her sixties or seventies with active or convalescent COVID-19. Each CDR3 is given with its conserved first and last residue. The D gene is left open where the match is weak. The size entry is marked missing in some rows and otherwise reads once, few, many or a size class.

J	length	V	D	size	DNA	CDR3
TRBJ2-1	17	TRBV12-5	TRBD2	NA	TGTGCTAGTGGTTCCCCCGAACTAGCGGGGGCTTACAATGAGCAGTTCTTC	CASGSPELAGAYNEQFF
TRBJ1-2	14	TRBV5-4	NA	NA	TGTGCCAGCACCCCTACCCGGGGTAACTATGGCTACACCTTC	CASTPTRGNYGYTF
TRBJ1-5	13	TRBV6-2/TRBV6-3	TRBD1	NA	TGTGCCAGCAGCGGACAGGGACATCAGCCCCAGCATTTT	CASSGQGHQPQHF
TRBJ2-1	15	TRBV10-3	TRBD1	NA	TGTGCCATCAGTGAAGACAGGGGCTCCTACAATGAGCAGTTCTTC	CAISEDRGSYNEQFF
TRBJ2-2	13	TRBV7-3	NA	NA	TGTGCCAGCAGCCTCATACCGCGGGGGGAGCTGTTTTTT	CASSLIPRGELFF
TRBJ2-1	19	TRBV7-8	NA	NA	TGTGCCAGCAGCTTACCCGTCGGAAGGGACTCCAGCTCCTACAATGAGCAGTTCTTC	CASSLPVGRDSSSYNEQFF
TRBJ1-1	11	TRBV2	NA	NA	TGTGCCAGCAGTGAAGTGAAGGGGGCTTTCTTT	CASSEVKGAFF
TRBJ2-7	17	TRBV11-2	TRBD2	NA	TGTGCCAGCAGCTTTGGGGGACTAGCGGGGTTCCGATACGAGCAGTACTTC	CASSFGGLAGFRYEQYF
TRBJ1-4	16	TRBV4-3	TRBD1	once	TGCGCCAGCAGCCAAGCCACGGGACAGATAAATGAAAAACTGTTTTTT	CASSQATGQINEKLFF
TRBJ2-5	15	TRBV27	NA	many	TGTGCCAGCAGTTCATTAGTGGGGGGACGTGAGACCCAGTACTTC	CASSSLVGGRETQYF
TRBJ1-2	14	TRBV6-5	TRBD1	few	TGTGCCAGCAGACAGGGGGCCACTTACTATGGCTACACCTTC	CASRQGATYYGYTF
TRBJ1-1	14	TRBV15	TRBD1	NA	TGTGCCACCAGCAGGCCGGGACAGGGAAGGGTTGCTTTCTTT	CATSRPGQGRVAFF
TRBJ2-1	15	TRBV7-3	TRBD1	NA	TGTGCCAGCAGCTCTGGGACAGGGACCTACAATGAGCAGTTCTTC	CASSSGTGTYNEQFF
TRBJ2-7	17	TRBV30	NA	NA	TGTGCCTGGAGTGTACCCCCAGGCAGGGGGGCCTCCTACGAGCAGTACTTC	CAWSVPPGRGASYEQYF
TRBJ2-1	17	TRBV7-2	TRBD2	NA	TGTGCCAGCAGACGTCATTCGGGGACTAACCCTTACAATGAGCAGTTCTTC	CASRRHSGTNPYNEQFF
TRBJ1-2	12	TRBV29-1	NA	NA	TGCAGCGTTGGTGGGACAAACTATGGCTACACCTTC	CSVGGTNYGYTF
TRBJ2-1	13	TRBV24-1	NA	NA	TGTGCCACCAGTGATTTTGTAGAGGGAGAGCAGTTCTTC	CATSDFVEGEQFF
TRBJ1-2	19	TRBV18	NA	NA	TGTGCCAGCTCACCAGCTCCCTTAGCCTCCCGTCGGATCACCTATGGCTACACCTTC	CASSPAPLASRRITYGYTF
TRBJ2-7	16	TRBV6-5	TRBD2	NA	TGTGCCAGCAGTTACGGGTCTAGCGGGGCCCCTGGCGAGCAGTACTTC	CASSYGSSGAPGEQYF
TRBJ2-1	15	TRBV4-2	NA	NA	TGTGCCAGCAGCCAAGAACAGGGAGCCTACAATGAGCAGTTCTTC	CASSQEQGAYNEQFF
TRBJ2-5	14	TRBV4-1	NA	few	TGCGCCAGCAGCCAGCGGGGGCTTCAAGAGACCCAGTACTTC	CASSQRGLQETQYF
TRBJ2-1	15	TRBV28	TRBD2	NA	TGTGCCAGCAGTTTATTAGCGGGGGGGCCGGGTGAGCAGTTCTTC	CASSLLAGGPGEQFF
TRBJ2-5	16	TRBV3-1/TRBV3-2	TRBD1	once	TGTGCCAGCAGCCACCCGGGACAGGGAGAACAAGAGACCCAGTACTTC	CASSHPGQGEQETQYF
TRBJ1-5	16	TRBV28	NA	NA	TGTGCCAGCAGTCCCCTCAGTGATGCGGGCAATCAGCCCCAGCATTTT	CASSPLSDAGNQPQHF
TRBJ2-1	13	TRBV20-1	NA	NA	TGCAGTGCTAGTGGAACATCCTACAATGAGCAGTTCTTC	CSASGTSYNEQFF
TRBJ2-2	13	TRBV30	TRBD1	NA	TGTGCCTGGTCAGGGGGGAACACCGGGGAGCTGTTTTTT	CAWSGGNTGELFF